Sequencing of this TCR beta chain was carried out in a study of shared clonotypes between healthy human individuals. Overall study results and limits: The low donor count limited represented genetic and exposure-history diversity. A few donors showed sharing of about 5.5% of naive CD4 clonotypes.

J gave up 8 bases and V 1 base, and 1 base lay outside the gene matches. The germline gives CDR1 LGHNT, CDR2 FRNRAP. There are 13 residues in the CDR3. Concerning this clone itself: Its antigen is unidentified.

Clones were read by immunoSEQ multiplex PCR, and TCRdb kept only the in-frame ones, dropping some. Among fewer than 700,000 clones listed, 90% to 95% were seen once. Selected positively for CCR7 and CD45RO-negative, naive CD8 cells excluded terminally differentiated effector memory CD45RA+ cells. The study enrolled healthy HIV-negative adults without recent acute infections or vaccinations as donors. The study drew all its donors from Caucasian adults living in Nashville, Tennessee. The chain carries TRBV12-5 and TRBJ2-7; 11 nucleotides align to TRBD1. This TCR was sampled from a woman between 25 and 40 years old in good health. The sample consisted of naive CD8+ T cells sorted from blood. The DNA for the CDR3 is TGTGCTAGTGGTTTGGGGACAGGGGGCAAGCAGTACTTC. Protein: CASGLGTGGKQYF. Full variable domain (missing parts from reference TRBV12-5 and TRBJ2-7): DARVTQTPRHKVTEMGQEVTMRCQPILGHNTVFWYRQTMMQGLELLAYFRNRAPLDDSGMPKDRFSAEMPDATLATLKIQPSEPRDSAVYFCASGLGTGGKQYFGPGTRLTVT.